This TCR beta chain was sequenced during a study of OX40 agonist ivuxolimab in advanced cancers. Assay: immunoSEQ multiplex PCR; the TCRdb copy retains only in-frame clones and omits some. In the table there are roughly 32,000 clones, roughly 79% of which are singletons. Notes on the study in general: By week 6 at 0.1 to 3.0 mg/kg, blood CD4+ and CD8+ T cells had expanded clonally.

This CDR3 region has 13 residues. Germline V gene sequence: CDR1 SGHNT, CDR2 YYREEE (reference sequence). V lost 1 base, J lost 3 bases, and 4 bases lay in between. About this clone itself: Its target is unknown.

This rearrangement joins TRBV5-4 to TRBJ1-4; D is uncertain. Sequencing was performed on CD4+ or CD8+ T cells sorted from blood, taken in a trial of the OX40 agonist ivuxolimab. This clonotype was sampled from an adult with an advanced solid tumor such as melanoma, head and neck, liver or kidney cancer. The CDR3 sequence: CASSLSSNEKLFF. Written as DNA, the CDR3 is TGTGCCAGCAGCTTGTCTTCTAATGAAAAACTGTTTTTT.